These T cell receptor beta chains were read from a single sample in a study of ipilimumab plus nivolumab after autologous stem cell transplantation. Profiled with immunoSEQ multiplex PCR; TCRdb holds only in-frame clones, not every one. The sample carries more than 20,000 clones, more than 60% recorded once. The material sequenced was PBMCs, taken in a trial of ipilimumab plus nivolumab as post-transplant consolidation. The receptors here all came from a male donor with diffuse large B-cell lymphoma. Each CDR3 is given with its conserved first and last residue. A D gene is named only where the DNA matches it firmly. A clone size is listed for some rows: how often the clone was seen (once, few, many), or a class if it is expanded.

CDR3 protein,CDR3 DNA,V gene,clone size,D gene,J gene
CASRLRYSYEQYF,TGTGCCAGCAGACTAAGGTACTCCTACGAGCAGTACTTC,TRBV28,-,-,TRBJ2-7
CASSAYGTGDPGELFF,TGTGCCAGCAGCGCCTACGGGACAGGGGACCCCGGGGAGCTGTTTTTT,TRBV9,-,TRBD1,TRBJ2-2
CASSLDVRTVEQYF,TGTGCCAGCAGCTTAGATGTCAGGACAGTAGAGCAGTACTTC,TRBV7-2,once,-,TRBJ2-7
CASSYVAESDTQYF,TGTGCCAGCAGTTACGTGGCAGAATCAGATACGCAGTATTTT,TRBV6-6,-,-,TRBJ2-3
CASSYSLRTDTQYF,TGTGCCAGCAGTTATAGCCTACGCACAGATACGCAGTATTTT,TRBV6-6,-,-,TRBJ2-3
CASSPDLRGGGHEQYF,TGTGCCAGCTCACCAGATCTGCGGGGGGGTGGCCACGAGCAGTACTTC,TRBV18,-,TRBD2,TRBJ2-7
CASSPMINEQYF,TGTGCCAGCTCACCCATGATCAACGAGCAGTACTTC,TRBV18,-,-,TRBJ2-7
CSVYTSGGPAKNIQYF,TGCAGCGTCTATACTAGCGGGGGGCCAGCCAAAAACATTCAGTACTTC,TRBV29-1,-,TRBD2,TRBJ2-4
CASSLAVTLSGTGYTF,TGTGCCAGCAGCTTAGCGGTTACTCTGTCAGGGACCGGCTACACCTTC,TRBV7-2,once,-,TRBJ1-2
CASSLSSITKQYF,TGTGCCAGCAGTTTATCGTCAATAACGAAACAGTACTTC,TRBV28,once,-,TRBJ2-5
CASSMGVSSYNSPLHF,TGTGCCAGTAGTATGGGCGTAAGCTCCTATAATTCACCCCTCCACTTT,TRBV19,few,-,TRBJ1-6
CASSVKPGSGTDGYTF,TGTGCCAGCAGCGTAAAACCAGGCTCCGGGACCGATGGCTACACCTTC,TRBV9,-,-,TRBJ1-2
CASSFYDWGGQSGYTF,TGTGCCAGCAGTTTTTACGACTGGGGGGGGCAAAGTGGCTACACCTTC,TRBV28,-,-,TRBJ1-2
CASSLWLAGGDEQFF,TGTGCCAGCAGCTTGTGGCTAGCGGGGGGAGATGAGCAGTTCTTC,TRBV5-8,-,TRBD2,TRBJ2-1
CASSAETNTEAFF,TGTGCCAGCAGCGCAGAGACAAACACTGAAGCTTTCTTT,TRBV28,-,-,TRBJ1-1
CASGGGAGGGNEQFF,TGTGCCAGCGGAGGAGGAGCGGGGGGAGGTAATGAGCAGTTCTTC,TRBV9,-,TRBD2,TRBJ2-1
CATSRGQLNTGELFF,TGTGCCACCAGCAGAGGACAGCTGAACACCGGGGAGCTGTTTTTT,TRBV15,few,-,TRBJ2-2
CASSLAGANTGELFF,TGTGCCAGCAGCTTGGCGGGAGCGAACACCGGGGAGCTGTTTTTT,TRBV5-6,-,-,TRBJ2-2
CASSSGTGGWDYGYTF,TGTGCCAGCAGCTCCGGGACAGGGGGTTGGGACTATGGCTACACCTTC,TRBV5-8,-,TRBD1,TRBJ1-2
CASNLQEMNTEAFF,TGTGCCAGCAACCTACAGGAAATGAACACTGAAGCTTTCTTT,TRBV7-2,-,-,TRBJ1-1
CASSQELSPSPQYF,TGCGCCAGCAGCCAAGAGCTTAGCCCCAGCCCCCAGTACTTC,TRBV4-1,-,-,TRBJ2-5
CASSGHRATNEKLFF,TGTGCCAGTAGTGGACACAGGGCAACTAATGAAAAACTGTTTTTT,TRBV19,-,-,TRBJ1-4
CASSSGRPLGNTEAFF,TGCGCCAGCAGCTCGGGGAGACCGTTGGGGAACACTGAAGCTTTCTTT,TRBV5-1,-,-,TRBJ1-1
CASSSGNGYTF,TGTGCCAGCAGTTCGGGGAATGGCTACACCTTC,TRBV2,few,-,TRBJ1-2
CASSRQQVGRTGELFF,TGTGCCAGCAGCCGCCAACAGGTGGGACGGACCGGGGAGCTGTTTTTT,TRBV4-2,once,-,TRBJ2-2
CSVVVLADSYNEQFF,TGCAGCGTTGTGGTCCTAGCGGACTCCTACAATGAGCAGTTCTTC,TRBV29-1,-,TRBD2,TRBJ2-1
CASTNLDEQYF,TGTGCCAGTACTAACCTAGACGAGCAGTACTTC,TRBV19,many,-,TRBJ2-7
CASSDGPGDITDTQYF,TGCGCCAGCAGTGATGGACCGGGGGATATAACAGATACGCAGTATTTT,TRBV10-1,-,-,TRBJ2-3
CAWSVRSAATF,TGTGCCTGGAGTGTACGTTCGGCAGCTACCTTC,TRBV30,-,-,TRBJ1-2
CASSPTQRTMAVHEQYF,TGCGCCAGCAGCCCGACACAAAGGACAATGGCAGTCCACGAGCAGTACTTC,TRBV4-1,-,-,TRBJ2-7
CASSSPGGGTDTQYF,TGTGCCAGCAGCTCACCAGGGGGCGGCACAGATACGCAGTATTTT,TRBV28,-,TRBD1,TRBJ2-3
CASSSSPTVDTEAFF,TGTGCCAGCAGCTCATCCCCCACGGTGGACACTGAAGCTTTCTTT,TRBV7-3,-,-,TRBJ1-1
CAWSPGSWPNLRNYGYTF,TGTGCCTGGAGTCCTGGTAGTTGGCCAAACCTGAGAAACTATGGCTACACCTTC,TRBV30,-,-,TRBJ1-2
CASRNPGRGNTEAFF,TGTGCCAGCAGAAACCCGGGACGGGGGAACACTGAAGCTTTCTTT,TRBV6-5,-,-,TRBJ1-1
CASSLTGGITEAFF,TGTGCCAGCAGCCTAACAGGGGGCATCACTGAAGCTTTCTTT,TRBV7-3,-,TRBD1,TRBJ1-1
CASSNRQGANSPLHF,TGTGCCAGCAGCAACAGACAGGGGGCAAATTCACCCCTCCACTTT,TRBV6-5,-,TRBD1,TRBJ1-6
CASSVSGVEQYF,TGTGCCAGCAGCGTATCAGGGGTCGAGCAGTACTTC,TRBV9,-,-,TRBJ2-7
CASSPEGISYNEQFF,TGTGCCAGCAGCCCCGAGGGGATCTCCTACAATGAGCAGTTCTTC,TRBV5-4,medium-sized,-,TRBJ2-1
CASSLVGGDETQYF,TGCGCCAGCAGCTTGGTTGGGGGGGACGAGACCCAGTACTTC,TRBV5-1,-,TRBD2,TRBJ2-5
CATRRRAGTGELFF,TGTGCCACCAGGAGGAGGGCAGGTACCGGGGAGCTGTTTTTT,TRBV15,-,-,TRBJ2-2
CASNNGAGGETQYF,TGTGCCAGCAATAACGGGGCGGGGGGAGAGACCCAGTACTTC,TRBV27,once,TRBD2,TRBJ2-5
CASSSSRTGSSYNEQFF,TGTGCCAGCAGCTCCTCACGGACAGGCTCGTCCTACAATGAGCAGTTCTTC,TRBV7-2,-,TRBD1,TRBJ2-1
CASSSKLGNTIYF,TGTGCCAGCAGCTCTAAACTGGGAAACACCATATATTTT,TRBV5-4,few,-,TRBJ1-3
CASSPPFREGLGKLFF,TGTGCCAGCAGCCCCCCCTTCCGGGAGGGTTTGGGAAAACTGTTTTTT,TRBV7-8,-,-,TRBJ1-4
CASSWAPGSYQPQHF,TGCGCCAGCAGCTGGGCCCCGGGGAGTTATCAGCCCCAGCATTTT,TRBV5-1,few,-,TRBJ1-5
CASSGQVFQPQHF,TGTGCCAGCAGCGGACAGGTTTTTCAGCCCCAGCATTTT,TRBV19,-,TRBD1,TRBJ1-5
CASSPGRGYEQYF,TGTGCCAGCAGCCCCGGGAGGGGCTACGAGCAGTACTTC,TRBV7-9,-,TRBD2,TRBJ2-7
CAISESGWGYTF,TGTGCCATCAGTGAATCGGGGTGGGGCTACACCTTC,TRBV10-3,-,-,TRBJ1-2
CSAASRRGYTF,TGCAGCGCCGCCAGCCGGAGGGGCTACACCTTC,TRBV29-1,-,-,TRBJ1-2